The 6 T cell receptor beta chains presented below share a single source sample, sequenced in a study of patients and donors after allogeneic stem cell transplantation. TCRdb analysed the RT-PCR reads with MiXCR anew, one entry per CDR3 protein. The table has 20,000 or so distinct CDR3 sequences, around 28% seen once. The sample was blood, either unsorted or a sorted T cell fraction (not recorded which). The receptor source for this set is a human donor who was either an allogeneic HSCT recipient or a stem cell or donor lymphocyte infusion donor (not recorded which). It is not recorded whose cells these are; they may come from a transplant donor.

This sequence joins TRBV5-5 and TRBJ1-5; D is ambiguous. The CDR3 is 12 residues long. Trimming pared 1 base from V and 9 bases from J, leaving 8 bases between. The germline CDR1 and CDR2 sequences are SGHKS and YYEKEE (reference sequence). CDR3 DNA sequence: TGTGCCAGCAGCTTGAATCTTGGGCCCCAGCATTTT. Residues: CASSLNLGPQHF.

A few counts support this clonotype. The genes are TRBV15 and TRBJ1-1; D unclear. Germline values: CDR1 LNHNV, CDR2 YYDKDF (reference sequence). This CDR3 is built from 14 residues. Deletions cut 8 bases from V and 4 bases from J, with 17 bases between. In DNA form, the CDR3 reads TGTGCCACCCTCTCCTCAGGCGAGGGCACTGAAGCTTTCTTT. Translated: CATLSSGEGTEAFF.

The chain links TRBV29-1 to TRBJ1-2, with D uncertain. CDR1 is SQVTM, CDR2 ANQGSEA, per germline. This CDR3 contains 11 residues. Trimming removed 6 bases from V and 1 base from J, with 6 bases in between. The CDR3 region has the DNA TGCAGCGTGGGAGATAACTATGGCTACACCTTC. Translating gives CSVGDNYGYTF.

This chain uses TRBV29-1 with TRBJ1-2; D ambiguous. V was clipped by 6 bases and J by 7 bases, with 6 bases between them. Germline CDR1 reads SQVTM; CDR2 reads ANQGSEA. This CDR3 comprises 9 residues. The CDR3 here is CSVQPGYTF. CDR3 coding DNA: TGCAGCGTACAGCCTGGCTACACCTTC.

The genes are TRBV9 and TRBJ1-4; D remains ambiguous. The V gene lost 4 bases and the J gene lost 8 bases, with 15 bases spanning the gap. The CDR3 length is 14 residues. Per germline, CDR1 SGDLS and CDR2 YYNGEE. For the CDR3, the DNA is TGTGCCAGCAGCCCCTTCGAGGACTGGGAAAAACTGTTTTTT. Amino acids: CASSPFEDWEKLFF.

This clonotype has at least ten counts. An end of the junction differs from the germline gene, which may be a read error. The V and J genes are TRBV12-3 or TRBV12-4 and TRBJ1-2, with unresolved D. The CDR3 covers 11 residues. CDR3 DNA: TGTGCCAGCAGTTTAGCAACGGCCCCCTCCTTC. This translates into CASSLATAPSF.